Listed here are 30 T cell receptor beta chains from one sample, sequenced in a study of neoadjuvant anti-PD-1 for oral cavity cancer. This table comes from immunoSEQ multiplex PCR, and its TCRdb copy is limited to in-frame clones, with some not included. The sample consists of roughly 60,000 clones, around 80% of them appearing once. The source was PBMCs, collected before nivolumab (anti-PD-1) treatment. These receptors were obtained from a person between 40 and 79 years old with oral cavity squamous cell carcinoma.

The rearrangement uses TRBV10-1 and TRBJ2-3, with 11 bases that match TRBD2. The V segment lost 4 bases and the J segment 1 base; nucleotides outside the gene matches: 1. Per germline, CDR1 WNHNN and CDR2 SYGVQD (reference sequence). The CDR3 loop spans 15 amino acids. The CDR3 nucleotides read TGCGCCAGCAGTGTGACTAGCGGGGGCACAGATACGCAGTATTTT. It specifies CASSVTSGGTDTQYF.

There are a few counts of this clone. The CDR3 nucleotides are TGTGCCAGCAGCCCTCGACACGCGACCACGGGAGGGGCCAACGTCCTGACTTTC. Protein product: CASSPRHATTGGANVLTF. The rearrangement joins TRBV7-8 to TRBJ2-6; tentative D call: TRBD2 (5 bases). This CDR3 is 18 amino acids long. Germline V gene lookup returns CDR1 SGHVS and CDR2 FQNEAQ. V was shortened by 5 bases and J by 4 bases, with 21 bases between the two germline ends.

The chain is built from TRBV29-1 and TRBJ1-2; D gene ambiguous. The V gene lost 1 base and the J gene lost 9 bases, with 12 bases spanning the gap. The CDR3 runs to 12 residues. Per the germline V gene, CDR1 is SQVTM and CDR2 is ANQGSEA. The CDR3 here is CSVEGAPASYTF. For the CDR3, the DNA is TGCAGCGTTGAAGGGGCCCCCGCCAGCTACACCTTC.

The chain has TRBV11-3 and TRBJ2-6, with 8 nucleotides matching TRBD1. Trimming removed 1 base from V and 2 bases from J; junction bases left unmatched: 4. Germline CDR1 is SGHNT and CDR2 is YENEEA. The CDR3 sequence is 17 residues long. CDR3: CASSLGTGHAGANVLTF. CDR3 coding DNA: TGTGCCAGCAGCTTAGGGACAGGGCATGCTGGGGCCAACGTCCTGACTTTC.

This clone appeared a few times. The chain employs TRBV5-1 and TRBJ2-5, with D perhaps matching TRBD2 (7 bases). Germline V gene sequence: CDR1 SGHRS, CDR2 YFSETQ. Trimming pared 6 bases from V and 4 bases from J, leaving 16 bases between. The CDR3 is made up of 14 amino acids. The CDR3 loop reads CASTNREGIETQYF. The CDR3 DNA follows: TGCGCCAGCACCAACAGGGAGGGGATAGAGACCCAGTACTTC. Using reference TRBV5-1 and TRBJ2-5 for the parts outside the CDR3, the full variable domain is KAGVTQTPRYLIKTRGQQVTLSCSPISGHRSVSWYQQTPGQGLQFLFEYFSETQRNKGNFPGRFSGRQFSNSRSEMNVSTLELGDSALYLCASTNREGIETQYFGPGTRLLVL.

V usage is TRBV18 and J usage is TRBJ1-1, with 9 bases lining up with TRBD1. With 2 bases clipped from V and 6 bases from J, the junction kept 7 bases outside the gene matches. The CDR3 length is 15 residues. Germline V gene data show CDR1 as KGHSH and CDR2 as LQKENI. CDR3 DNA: TGTGCCAGCTCACCAGGACAGGGGCGAATCGCTGAAGCTTTCTTT. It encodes CASSPGQGRIAEAFF. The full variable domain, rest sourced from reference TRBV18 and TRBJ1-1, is NAGVMQNPRHLVRRRGQEARLRCSPMKGHSHVYWYRQLPEEGLKFMVYLQKENIIDESGMPKERFSAEFPKEGPSILRIQQVVRGDSAAYFCASSPGQGRIAEAFFGQGTRLTVV.

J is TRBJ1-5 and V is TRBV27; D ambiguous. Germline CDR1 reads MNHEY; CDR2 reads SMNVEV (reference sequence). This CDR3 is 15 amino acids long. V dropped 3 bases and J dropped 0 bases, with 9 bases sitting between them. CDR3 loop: CASSFSHHSNQPQHF. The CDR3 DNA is TGTGCCAGCAGTTTTTCCCACCATAGCAATCAGCCCCAGCATTTT.

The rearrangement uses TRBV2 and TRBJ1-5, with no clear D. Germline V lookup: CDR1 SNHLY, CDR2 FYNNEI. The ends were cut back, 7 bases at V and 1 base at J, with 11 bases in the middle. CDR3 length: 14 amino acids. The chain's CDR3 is CASNRGASNQPQHF. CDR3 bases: TGTGCCAGCAACCGAGGAGCAAGCAATCAGCCCCAGCATTTT.

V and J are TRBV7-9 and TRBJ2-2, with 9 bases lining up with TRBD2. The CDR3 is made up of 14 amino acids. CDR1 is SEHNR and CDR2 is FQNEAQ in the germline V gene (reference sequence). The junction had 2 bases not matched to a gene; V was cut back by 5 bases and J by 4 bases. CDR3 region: CASSPSGITGELFF. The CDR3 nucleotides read TGTGCCAGCAGCCCTAGCGGGATCACCGGGGAGCTGTTTTTT.

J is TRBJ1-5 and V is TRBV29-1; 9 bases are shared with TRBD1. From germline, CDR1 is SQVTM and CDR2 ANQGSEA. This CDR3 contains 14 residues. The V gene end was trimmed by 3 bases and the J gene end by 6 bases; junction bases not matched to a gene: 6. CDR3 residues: CSVETGGLGQPQHF. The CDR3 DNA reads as TGCAGCGTTGAGACAGGGGGATTGGGTCAGCCCCAGCATTTT.

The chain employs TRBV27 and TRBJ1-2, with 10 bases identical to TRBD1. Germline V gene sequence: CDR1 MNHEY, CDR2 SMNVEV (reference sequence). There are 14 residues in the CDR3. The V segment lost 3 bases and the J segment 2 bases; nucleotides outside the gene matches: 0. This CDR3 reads CASSLGQGNYGYTF. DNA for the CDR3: TGTGCCAGCAGTTTGGGACAGGGGAACTATGGCTACACCTTC.

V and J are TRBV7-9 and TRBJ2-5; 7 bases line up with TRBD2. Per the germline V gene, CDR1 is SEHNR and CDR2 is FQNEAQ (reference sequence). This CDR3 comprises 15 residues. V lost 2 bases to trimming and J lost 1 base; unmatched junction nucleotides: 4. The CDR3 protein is CASSLPTSPQETQYF. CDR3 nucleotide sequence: TGTGCCAGCAGCTTACCGACTAGCCCCCAAGAGACCCAGTACTTC.

The DNA of the CDR3 is TGTGCCAGCAGTCCCTGGACAGGGATCTCCTACGAGCAGTACTTC. It specifies CASSPWTGISYEQYF. The chain links TRBV6-1 to TRBJ2-7, with 8 nucleotides matching TRBD1. The germline CDR1 and CDR2 sequences are MNHNS and SASEGT. This CDR3 has 15 amino acids. Germline trimming cut 5 bases from V and 0 bases from J; bases unmatched to any gene: 6.

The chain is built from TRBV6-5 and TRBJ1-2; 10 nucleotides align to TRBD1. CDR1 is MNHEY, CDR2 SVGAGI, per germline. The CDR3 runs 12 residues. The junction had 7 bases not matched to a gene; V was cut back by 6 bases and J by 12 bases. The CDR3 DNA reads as TGTGCCAGCAGGAGGACAGGGGGTGAGAACACCTTC. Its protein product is CASRRTGGENTF.

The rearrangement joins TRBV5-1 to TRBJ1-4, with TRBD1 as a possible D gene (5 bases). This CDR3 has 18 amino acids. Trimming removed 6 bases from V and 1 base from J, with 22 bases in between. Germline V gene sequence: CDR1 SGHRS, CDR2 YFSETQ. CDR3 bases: TGCGCCAGCACCACAGGAAACACCCAACGGAGAACTAATGAAAAACTGTTTTTT. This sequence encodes CASTTGNTQRRTNEKLFF.

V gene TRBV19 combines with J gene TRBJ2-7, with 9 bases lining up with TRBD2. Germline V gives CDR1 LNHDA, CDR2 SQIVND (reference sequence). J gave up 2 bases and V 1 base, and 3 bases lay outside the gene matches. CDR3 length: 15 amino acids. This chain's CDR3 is CASSIGAGGTYEQYF. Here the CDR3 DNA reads TGTGCCAGTAGTATAGGCGCGGGGGGGACCTACGAGCAGTACTTC.

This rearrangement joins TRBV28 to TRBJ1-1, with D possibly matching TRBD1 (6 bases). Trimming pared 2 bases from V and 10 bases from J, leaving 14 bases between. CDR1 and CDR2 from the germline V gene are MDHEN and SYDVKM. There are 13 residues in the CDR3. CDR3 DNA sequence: TGTGCCAGCAGTTTAGGGGACACCCCTCGAGCTTTCTTT. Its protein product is CASSLGDTPRAFF.

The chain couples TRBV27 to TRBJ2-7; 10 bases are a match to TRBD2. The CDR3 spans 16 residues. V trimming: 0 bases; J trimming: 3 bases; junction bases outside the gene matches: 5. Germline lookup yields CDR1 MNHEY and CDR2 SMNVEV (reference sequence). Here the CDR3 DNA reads TGTGCCAGCAGTTTATCTGGGCTAGCGGGGGACTACGAGCAGTACTTC. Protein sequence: CASSLSGLAGDYEQYF.

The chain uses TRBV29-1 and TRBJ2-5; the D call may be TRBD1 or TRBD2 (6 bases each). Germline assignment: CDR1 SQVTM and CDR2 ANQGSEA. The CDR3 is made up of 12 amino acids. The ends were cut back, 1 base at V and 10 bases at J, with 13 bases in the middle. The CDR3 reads CSVEGTGRIQYF. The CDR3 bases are TGCAGCGTTGAAGGTACAGGGAGGATCCAGTACTTC.

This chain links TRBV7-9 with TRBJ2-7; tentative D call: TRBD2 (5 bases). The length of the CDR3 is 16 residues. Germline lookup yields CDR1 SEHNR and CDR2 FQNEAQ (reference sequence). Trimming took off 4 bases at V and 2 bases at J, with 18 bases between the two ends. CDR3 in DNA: TGTGCCAGCAGCTCCACCCCCCCGGGGTCCCCCTACGAGCAGTACTTC. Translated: CASSSTPPGSPYEQYF.

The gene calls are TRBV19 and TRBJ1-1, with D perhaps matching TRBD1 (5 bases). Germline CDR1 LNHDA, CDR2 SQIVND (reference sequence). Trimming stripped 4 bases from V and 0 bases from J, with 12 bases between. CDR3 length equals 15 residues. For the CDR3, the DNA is TGTGCCAGTAGTAGCAGGGAAGGAATGAACACTGAAGCTTTCTTT. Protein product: CASSSREGMNTEAFF. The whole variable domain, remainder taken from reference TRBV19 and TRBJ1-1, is DGGITQSPKYLFRKEGQNVTLSCEQNLNHDAMYWYRQDPGQGLRLIYYSQIVNDFQKGDIAEGYSVSREKKESFPLTVTSAQKNPTAFYLCASSSREGMNTEAFFGQGTRLTVV.

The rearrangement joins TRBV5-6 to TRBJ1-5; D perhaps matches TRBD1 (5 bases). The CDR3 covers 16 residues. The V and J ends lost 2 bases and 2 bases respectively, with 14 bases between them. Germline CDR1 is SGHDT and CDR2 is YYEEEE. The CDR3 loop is CASSLLEGLGNQPQHF. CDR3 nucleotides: TGTGCCAGCAGCTTACTGGAGGGGTTGGGCAATCAGCCCCAGCATTTT.

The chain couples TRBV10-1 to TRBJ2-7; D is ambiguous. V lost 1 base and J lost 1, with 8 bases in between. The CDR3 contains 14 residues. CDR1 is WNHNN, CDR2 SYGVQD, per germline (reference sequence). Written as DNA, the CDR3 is TGCGCCAGCAGTGAGTATTTGTCTTCCTACGAGCAGTACTTC. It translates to CASSEYLSSYEQYF.

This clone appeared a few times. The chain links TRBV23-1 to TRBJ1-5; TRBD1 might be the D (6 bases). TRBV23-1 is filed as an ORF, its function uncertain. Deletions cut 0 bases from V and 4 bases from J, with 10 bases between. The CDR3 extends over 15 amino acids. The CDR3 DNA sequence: TGCGCCAGCAGTCAATCTCGGACAGAGAATCAGCCCCAGCATTTT. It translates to CASSQSRTENQPQHF.

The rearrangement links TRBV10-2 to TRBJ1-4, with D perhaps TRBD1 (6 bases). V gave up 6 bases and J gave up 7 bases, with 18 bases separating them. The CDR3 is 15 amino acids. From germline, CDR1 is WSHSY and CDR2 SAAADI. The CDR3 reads CASRPGAGGTEKLFF. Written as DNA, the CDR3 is TGCGCCAGCAGACCAGGGGCGGGGGGGACTGAAAAACTGTTTTTT.

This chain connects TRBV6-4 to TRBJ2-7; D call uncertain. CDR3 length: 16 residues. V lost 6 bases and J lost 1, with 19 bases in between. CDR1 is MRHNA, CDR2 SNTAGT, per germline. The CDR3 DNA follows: TGTGCCAGCAGCCCTTCTCCGGGCATGACGTCCTACGAGCAGTACTTC. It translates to CASSPSPGMTSYEQYF.

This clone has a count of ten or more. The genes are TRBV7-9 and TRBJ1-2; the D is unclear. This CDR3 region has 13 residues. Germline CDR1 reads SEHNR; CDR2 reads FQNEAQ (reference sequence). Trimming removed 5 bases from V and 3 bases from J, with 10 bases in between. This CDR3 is CASSPLGDYGYTF. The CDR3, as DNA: TGTGCCAGCAGCCCCTTAGGCGACTATGGCTACACCTTC.

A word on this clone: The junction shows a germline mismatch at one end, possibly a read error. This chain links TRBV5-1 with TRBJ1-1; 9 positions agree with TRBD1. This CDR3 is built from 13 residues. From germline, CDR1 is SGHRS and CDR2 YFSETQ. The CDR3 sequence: CASSLDRGVEAFF. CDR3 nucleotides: TGCGCCAGCAGTTTGGACAGGGGTGTTGAAGCTTTCTTT.

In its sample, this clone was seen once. CDR3 DNA sequence: TGTGCCAGCAGCTTGGGACAGGGGGATAGGGATGAGCAGTTCTTC. Translation gives CASSLGQGDRDEQFF. The chain combines TRBV5-8 with TRBJ2-1, with TRBD1 matching over 9 bases. The germline CDR1 and CDR2 sequences are SGHTS and YDEGEE. The length of the CDR3 is 15 residues. The trim removed 0 bases at V and 8 bases at J, leaving 6 bases unmatched. Drawing the rest from reference TRBV5-8 and TRBJ2-1, the complete variable domain is EAGVTQSPTHLIKTRGQQATLRCSPISGHTSVYWYQQALGLGLQFLLWYDEGEERNRGNFPPRFSGRQFPNYSSELNVNALELEDSALYLCASSLGQGDRDEQFFGPGTRLTVL.

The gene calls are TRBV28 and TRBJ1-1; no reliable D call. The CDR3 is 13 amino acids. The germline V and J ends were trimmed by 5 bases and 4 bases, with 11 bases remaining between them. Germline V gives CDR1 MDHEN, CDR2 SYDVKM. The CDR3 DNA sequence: TGTGCCAGCAGTATCGAGCTGATCACTGAAGCTTTCTTT. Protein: CASSIELITEAFF.